The 8 T cell receptor beta chains reported below all come from one sample, sequenced in a study of T-cell memory formation after mild COVID-19. MiXCR was run by TCRdb on the 5' RACE reads, yielding one entry per CDR3 protein. The table lists 350,000 to 550,000 distinct CDR3 sequences, more than 15% of them singletons. The sequencing sample was made of PBMCs or a T cell subset sorted from them (not recorded which). These receptors were obtained from a man younger than 35 who had mild COVID-19 (a few samples of this study predate the infection). Cell type and time point are not known.

This clonotype was picked up one time. The chain couples TRBV20-1 to TRBJ2-1; D might be TRBD1 (5 bases). The CDR3 is 14 residues long. From germline, CDR1 is DFQATT and CDR2 SNEGSKA (reference sequence). V lost 1 base to trimming and J lost 2 bases, with 9 bases between them. CDR3 amino acids: CSARVWGPYNEQFF. The CDR3 nucleotides are TGCAGTGCTAGAGTGTGGGGCCCCTACAATGAGCAGTTCTTC.

V gene TRBV7-2 combines with J gene TRBJ1-3; unclear D gene. This CDR3 has 13 residues. V was cut by 7 bases and J by 9 bases, with 16 bases left in between. In germline, CDR1 is SGHTA, CDR2 FQGNSA. CDR3 sequence reads: CASTPISRITIYF. CDR3 DNA sequence: TGTGCCAGCACCCCGATAAGCCGGATCACCATATATTTT. The full variable domain, in which reference TRBV7-2 and TRBJ1-3 provide the parts outside the CDR3, is GAGVSQSPSNKVTEKGKDVELRCDPISGHTALYWYRQSLGQGLEFLIYFQGNSAPDKSGLPSDRFSAERTGGSVSTLTIQRTQQEDSAVYLCASTPISRITIYFGEGSWLTVV.

There are a few counts of this clonotype. The CDR3 region is CASGEGRLGDTQYF. DNA of the CDR3: TGTGCCAGCGGGGAGGGGCGCTTAGGAGATACGCAGTATTTT. The chain couples TRBV5-6 to TRBJ2-3; TRBD2 agrees at 7 bases. CDR1 and CDR2 (germline): SGHDT, YYEEEE. This CDR3 contains 14 residues. Unmatched junction bases numbered 10, after V lost 7 bases and J lost 5 bases.

The gene calls are TRBV5-6 and TRBJ2-1; TRBD2 agrees at 13 bases. CDR3 length equals 19 residues. Germline V gene sequence: CDR1 SGHDT, CDR2 YYEEEE. V gave up 4 bases and J gave up 4 bases; unmatched junction bases: 14. Written as DNA, the CDR3 is TGTGCCAGCAGCGCGGGACTAGCGGGGACCGACCAACCTTACAATGAGCAGTTCTTC. Amino acids: CASSAGLAGTDQPYNEQFF. Variable domain in full (rest from reference TRBV5-6 and TRBJ2-1): DAGVTQSPTHLIKTRGQQVTLRCSPKSGHDTVSWYQQALGQGPQFIFQYYEEEERQRGNFPDRFSGHQFPNYSSELNVNALLLGDSALYLCASSAGLAGTDQPYNEQFFGPGTRLTVL.

J is TRBJ2-5 and V is TRBV28; TRBD1 agrees at 9 bases. The CDR3 length is 16 residues. The germline gives CDR1 MDHEN, CDR2 SYDVKM. Trimming removed 1 base from V and 2 bases from J; junction bases left unmatched: 5. Here the CDR3 reads CASSLLGGTGQETQYF. The CDR3 region has the DNA TGTGCCAGCAGTTTATTAGGGGGGACAGGGCAAGAGACCCAGTACTTC.

This clonotype was counted only a few times. The chain joins TRBV5-5 to TRBJ2-1; possible D gene TRBD1, 5 bases. The CDR3 runs 13 residues. The V gene's germline CDR1 is SGHKS and CDR2 YYEKEE (reference sequence). The V gene lost 6 bases and the J gene lost 2 bases, with 9 bases spanning the gap. The CDR3 loop reads CASITDTYNEQFF. DNA for the CDR3: TGTGCCAGCATCACGGACACCTACAATGAGCAGTTCTTC. Based on the CDR3 plus reference TRBV5-5 and TRBJ2-1, the full variable domain is DAGVTQSPTHLIKTRGQQVTLRCSPISGHKSVSWYQQVLGQGPQFIFQYYEKEERGRGNFPDRFSARQFPNYSSELNVNALLLGDSALYLCASITDTYNEQFFGPGTRLTVL.

V usage is TRBV4-3 and J usage is TRBJ2-4; tentative D call: TRBD1 (6 bases). The V end lost 1 base, the J end lost 6 bases, and 13 bases lay between the germline ends. The CDR3 runs 15 residues. Germline V gene data show CDR1 as LGHNA and CDR2 as YSLEER. This CDR3 reads CASSQATQGRNIQYF. The CDR3 DNA reads as TGCGCCAGCAGCCAAGCGACCCAGGGGAGAAACATTCAGTACTTC.

This clonotype was seen more than once but under ten times. The chain joins TRBV15 to TRBJ2-7; 7 positions agree with TRBD1. CDR3 length equals 14 residues. The V segment lost 0 bases and the J segment 3 bases; nucleotides outside the gene matches: 2. Germline V lookup: CDR1 LNHNV, CDR2 YYDKDF (reference sequence). CDR3 bases: TGTGCCACCAGCAGAGAGCAGGGGGTCTACGAGCAGTACTTC. Translation: CATSREQGVYEQYF.